These T cell receptor beta chains were read from a single sample in a study of T-cell reconstitution after alpha-beta-depleted transplantation in children. TCRdb processed the PCR reads anew with MiXCR; each CDR3 protein has one entry. The sample includes fewer than 550,000 distinct CDR3 sequences, 10% to 12% of them seen just once. The material was PBMCs, mostly from graft donor cells, obtained 180 days after TCRalphabeta/CD19-depleted stem cell transplant. These receptors were obtained from a female patient aged 2 to 10 who had a stem cell transplant for aplastic anemia, so the T cells may come from the graft donor. CDR3s include the opening cysteine and the closing phenylalanine or tryptophan. Each record gives: V gene, clone size, J gene, CDR3 protein. The size field is filled for only some rows; it gives once, few, many or a size class.

V: TRBV7-9
size: few
J: TRBJ2-5
CDR3: CASSPGYGTGDPETQYF

V: TRBV4-1
size: few
J: TRBJ1-4
CDR3: CASSQGSTGVKKLFF

V: TRBV20-1
size: -
J: TRBJ2-3
CDR3: CSANQGLAGRGDTQYF

V: TRBV24-1
size: -
J: TRBJ2-1
CDR3: CATSDPTAGAYNEQFF

V: TRBV29-1
size: many
J: TRBJ2-7
CDR3: CSARDSNYEQYF

V: TRBV7-8
size: many
J: TRBJ1-2
CDR3: CASDPTDAVSGYTF

V: TRBV6-5
size: few
J: TRBJ1-1
CDR3: CASSSPGGDTEAFF

V: TRBV7-2
size: -
J: TRBJ1-2
CDR3: CASSLAAGINYGYTF

V: TRBV21-1
size: few
J: TRBJ2-5
CDR3: CASSKVFCPTRETQYF

V: TRBV20-1
size: few
J: TRBJ2-1
CDR3: CSARDLRVWFNEQFF

V: TRBV29-1
size: many
J: TRBJ2-2
CDR3: CSVENGVGELFF

V: TRBV7-9
size: -
J: TRBJ1-2
CDR3: CASSLASGRVRYGYTF

V: TRBV5-1
size: few
J: TRBJ2-2
CDR3: CASSLSGLGELFF

V: TRBV5-1
size: once
J: TRBJ1-1
CDR3: CASSFYVITGGQSSTEAFF

V: TRBV4-3
size: few
J: TRBJ2-3
CDR3: CASSQGRLAGYLGTDTQYF

V: TRBV20-1
size: -
J: TRBJ2-1
CDR3: CSARNTASYNNEQFF

V: TRBV6-2/TRBV6-3
size: -
J: TRBJ2-1
CDR3: CASSYPAGGIDNEQFF

V: TRBV7-8
size: few
J: TRBJ1-1
CDR3: CASSPHTGDITEAFF

V: TRBV4-2
size: many
J: TRBJ2-1
CDR3: CASSQGTSGSMEPFF

V: TRBV4-3
size: few
J: TRBJ2-7
CDR3: CASSGTWSGSSEQYF

V: TRBV11-3
size: -
J: TRBJ1-1
CDR3: CASSSGGATTEAFF

V: TRBV5-1
size: many
J: TRBJ2-1
CDR3: CASSSGGLAGGNEQFF